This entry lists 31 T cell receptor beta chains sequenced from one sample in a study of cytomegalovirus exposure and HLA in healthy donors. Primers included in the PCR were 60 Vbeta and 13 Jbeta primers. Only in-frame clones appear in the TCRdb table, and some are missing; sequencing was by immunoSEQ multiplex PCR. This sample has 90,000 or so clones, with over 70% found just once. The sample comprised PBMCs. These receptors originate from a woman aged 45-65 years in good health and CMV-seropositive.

The DNA for the CDR3 is TGTGCCAGCAGCTTGTTTGGCGGTGAAGCTTTCTTT. Amino acid sequence: CASSLFGGEAFF. V usage is TRBV5-5 and J usage is TRBJ1-1; D is ambiguous. Trimming stripped 1 base from V and 7 bases from J, with 8 bases between. CDR3 length: 12 residues. Per the germline V gene, CDR1 is SGHKS and CDR2 is YYEKEE (reference sequence).

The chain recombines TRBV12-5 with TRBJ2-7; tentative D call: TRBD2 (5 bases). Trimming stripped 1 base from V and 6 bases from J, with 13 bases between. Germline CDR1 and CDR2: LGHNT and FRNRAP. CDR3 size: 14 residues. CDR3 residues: CASGLDWNLAEQYF. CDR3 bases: TGTGCTAGTGGTTTGGACTGGAATCTAGCCGAGCAGTACTTC.

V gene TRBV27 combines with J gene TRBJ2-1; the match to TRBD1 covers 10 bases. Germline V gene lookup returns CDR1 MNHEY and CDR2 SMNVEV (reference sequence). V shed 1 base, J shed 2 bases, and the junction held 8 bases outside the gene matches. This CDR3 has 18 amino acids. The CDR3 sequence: CASSLLSTDRGPYNEQFF. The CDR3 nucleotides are TGTGCCAGCAGTTTATTGTCTACCGACAGGGGGCCCTACAATGAGCAGTTCTTC.

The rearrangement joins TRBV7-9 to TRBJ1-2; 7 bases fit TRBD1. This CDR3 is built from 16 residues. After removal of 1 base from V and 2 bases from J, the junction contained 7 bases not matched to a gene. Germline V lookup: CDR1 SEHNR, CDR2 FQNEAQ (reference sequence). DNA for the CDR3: TGTGCCAGCAGCTTAGAGATGACAGGGTCGAACTATGGCTACACCTTC. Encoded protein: CASSLEMTGSNYGYTF. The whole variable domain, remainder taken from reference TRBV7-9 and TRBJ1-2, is DTGVSQNPRHKITKRGQNVTFRCDPISEHNRLYWYRQTLGQGPEFLTYFQNEAQLEKSRLLSDRFSAERPKGSFSTLEIQRTEQGDSAMYLCASSLEMTGSNYGYTFGSGTRLTVV.

As DNA, the CDR3 is TGTGCCAGCAGCTTGGGGCCTTTGGAGACCCAGTACTTC. It encodes CASSLGPLETQYF. The genes are TRBV5-4 and TRBJ2-5; D gene ambiguous. The CDR3 has 13 residues. V gave up 0 bases and J gave up 5 bases, with 8 bases separating them. Germline loops: CDR1 SGHNT, CDR2 YYREEE (reference sequence).

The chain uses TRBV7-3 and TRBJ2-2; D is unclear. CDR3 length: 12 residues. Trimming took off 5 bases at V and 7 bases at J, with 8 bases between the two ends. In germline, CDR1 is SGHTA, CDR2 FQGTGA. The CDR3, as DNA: TGTGCCAGCAGCGTTTTCGGCGGGGAGCTGTTTTTT. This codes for CASSVFGGELFF.

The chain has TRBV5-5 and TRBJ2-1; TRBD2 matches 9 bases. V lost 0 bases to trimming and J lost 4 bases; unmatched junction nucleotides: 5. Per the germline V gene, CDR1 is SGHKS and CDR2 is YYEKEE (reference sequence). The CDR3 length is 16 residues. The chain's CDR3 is CASSLVAGVGYNEQFF. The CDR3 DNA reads TGTGCCAGCAGCTTGGTAGCGGGAGTAGGGTACAATGAGCAGTTCTTC.

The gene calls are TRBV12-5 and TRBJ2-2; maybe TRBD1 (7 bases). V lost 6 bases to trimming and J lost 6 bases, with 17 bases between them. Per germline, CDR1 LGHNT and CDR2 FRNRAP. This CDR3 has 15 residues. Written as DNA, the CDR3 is TGTGCTAGTGGGGAGGGGGCGCGGAGTTCCGGGGAGCTGTTTTTT. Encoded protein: CASGEGARSSGELFF. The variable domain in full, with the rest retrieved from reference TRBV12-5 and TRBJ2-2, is DARVTQTPRHKVTEMGQEVTMRCQPILGHNTVFWYRQTMMQGLELLAYFRNRAPLDDSGMPKDRFSAEMPDATLATLKIQPSEPRDSAVYFCASGEGARSSGELFFGEGSRLTVL.

The CDR3 DNA reads as TGTGCCAGCAGCGGCCGGGACAGGGGGATCTACGAGCAGTACGTC. This translates into CASSGRDRGIYEQYV. The V and J genes are TRBV5-8 and TRBJ2-7; TRBD1 agrees at 11 bases. Trimming took 4 bases from V and 3 from J; bases not matched to a gene: 6. The CDR3 contains 15 residues. CDR1 and CDR2 from the germline V gene are SGHTS and YDEGEE.

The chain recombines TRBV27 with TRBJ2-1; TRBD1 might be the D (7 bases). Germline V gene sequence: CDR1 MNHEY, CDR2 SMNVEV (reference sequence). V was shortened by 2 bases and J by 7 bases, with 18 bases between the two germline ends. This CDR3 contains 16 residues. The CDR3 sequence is CASSLTPQGGWNEQFF. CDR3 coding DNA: TGTGCCAGCAGTTTAACACCGCAGGGGGGTTGGAATGAGCAGTTCTTC.

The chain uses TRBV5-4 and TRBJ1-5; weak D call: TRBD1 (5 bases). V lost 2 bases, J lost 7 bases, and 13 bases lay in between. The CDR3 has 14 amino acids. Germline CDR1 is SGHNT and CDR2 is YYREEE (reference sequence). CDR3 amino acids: CASSFAGMGQPQHF. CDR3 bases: TGTGCCAGCAGCTTCGCAGGGATGGGGCAGCCCCAGCATTTT.

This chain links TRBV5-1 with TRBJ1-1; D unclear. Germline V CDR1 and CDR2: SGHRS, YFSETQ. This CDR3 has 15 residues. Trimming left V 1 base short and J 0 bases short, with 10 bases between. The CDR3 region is CASSLTGNMNTEAFF. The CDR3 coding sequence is TGCGCCAGCAGCTTGACGGGGAACATGAACACTGAAGCTTTCTTT.

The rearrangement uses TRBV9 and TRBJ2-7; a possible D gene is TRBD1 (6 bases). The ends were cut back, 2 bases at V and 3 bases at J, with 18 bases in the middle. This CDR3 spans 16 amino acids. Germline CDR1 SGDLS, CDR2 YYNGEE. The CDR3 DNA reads TGTGCCAGCAGCGTTGATGCCGGGACACCCCACTACGAGCAGTACTTC. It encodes CASSVDAGTPHYEQYF.

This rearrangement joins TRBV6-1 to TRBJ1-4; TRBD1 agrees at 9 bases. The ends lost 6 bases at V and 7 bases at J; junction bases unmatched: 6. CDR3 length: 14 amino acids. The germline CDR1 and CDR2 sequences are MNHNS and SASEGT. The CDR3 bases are TGTGCCAGCAGCCACAGGGGGCTGGGTGAAAAACTGTTTTTT. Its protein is CASSHRGLGEKLFF.

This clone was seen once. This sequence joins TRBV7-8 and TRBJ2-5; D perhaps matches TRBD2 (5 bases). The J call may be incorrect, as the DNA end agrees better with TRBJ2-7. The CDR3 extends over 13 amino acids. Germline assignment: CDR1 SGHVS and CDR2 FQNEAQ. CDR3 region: CASSWRIYYEQYF. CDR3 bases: TGTGCCAGCAGCTGGAGGATTTACTACGAGCAGTACTTC.

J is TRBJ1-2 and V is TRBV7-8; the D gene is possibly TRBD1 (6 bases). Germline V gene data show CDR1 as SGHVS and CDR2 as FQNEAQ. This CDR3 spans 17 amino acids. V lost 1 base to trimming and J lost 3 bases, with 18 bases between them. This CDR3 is CASSLDPAGVGDYGYTF. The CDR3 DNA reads TGTGCCAGCAGCTTAGATCCTGCAGGGGTGGGAGACTATGGCTACACCTTC.

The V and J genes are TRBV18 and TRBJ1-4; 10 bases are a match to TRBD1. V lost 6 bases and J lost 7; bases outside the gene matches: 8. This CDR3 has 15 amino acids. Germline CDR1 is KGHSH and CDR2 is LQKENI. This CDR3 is CASSRGQGEIEKLFF. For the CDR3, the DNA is TGTGCCAGCTCCCGAGGACAGGGGGAAATTGAAAAACTGTTTTTT.

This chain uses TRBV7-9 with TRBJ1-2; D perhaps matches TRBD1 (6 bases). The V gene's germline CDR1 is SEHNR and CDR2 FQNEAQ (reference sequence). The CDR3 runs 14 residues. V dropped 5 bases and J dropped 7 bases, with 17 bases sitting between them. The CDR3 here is CASSLLWTDRGYTF. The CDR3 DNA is TGTGCCAGCAGCCTCCTTTGGACAGATCGTGGCTACACCTTC.

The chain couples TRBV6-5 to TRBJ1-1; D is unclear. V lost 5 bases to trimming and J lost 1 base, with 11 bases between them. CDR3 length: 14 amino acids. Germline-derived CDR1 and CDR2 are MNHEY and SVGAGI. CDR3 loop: CASSPSWANTEAFF. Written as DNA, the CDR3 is TGTGCCAGCAGTCCTTCCTGGGCGAACACTGAAGCTTTCTTT.

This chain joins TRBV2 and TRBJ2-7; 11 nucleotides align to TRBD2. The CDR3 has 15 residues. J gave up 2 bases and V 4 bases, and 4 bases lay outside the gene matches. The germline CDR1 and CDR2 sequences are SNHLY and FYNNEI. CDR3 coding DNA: TGTGCCAGCAGTGGGGGACTAGCGGCTACCTACGAGCAGTACGTC. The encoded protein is CASSGGLAATYEQYV.

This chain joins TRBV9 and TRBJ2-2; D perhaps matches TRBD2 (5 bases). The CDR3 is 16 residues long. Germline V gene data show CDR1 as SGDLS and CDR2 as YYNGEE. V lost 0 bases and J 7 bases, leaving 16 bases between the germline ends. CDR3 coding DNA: TGTGCCAGCAGCGTAGCAGCTAGCTGGATGGGCGGGGAGCTGTTTTTT. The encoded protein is CASSVAASWMGGELFF.

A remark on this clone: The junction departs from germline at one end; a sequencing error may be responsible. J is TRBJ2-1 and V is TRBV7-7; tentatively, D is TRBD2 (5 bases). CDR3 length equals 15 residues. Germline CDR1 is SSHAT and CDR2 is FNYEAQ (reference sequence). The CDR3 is CASSSSGGSYNEQFF. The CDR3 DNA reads TGTGCTAGCAGCTCCAGCGGAGGCTCCTACAATGAGCAGTTCTTC.

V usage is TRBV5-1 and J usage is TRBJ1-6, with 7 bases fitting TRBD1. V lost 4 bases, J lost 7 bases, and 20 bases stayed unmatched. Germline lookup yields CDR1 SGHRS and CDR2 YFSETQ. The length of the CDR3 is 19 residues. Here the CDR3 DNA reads TGCGCCAGCAGCCTAATGGAGTCCCAGGGGGGCTCGGTGAATTCACCCCTCCACTTT. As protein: CASSLMESQGGSVNSPLHF. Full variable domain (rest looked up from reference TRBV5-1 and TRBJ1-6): KAGVTQTPRYLIKTRGQQVTLSCSPISGHRSVSWYQQTPGQGLQFLFEYFSETQRNKGNFPGRFSGRQFSNSRSEMNVSTLELGDSALYLCASSLMESQGGSVNSPLHFGNGTRLTVT.

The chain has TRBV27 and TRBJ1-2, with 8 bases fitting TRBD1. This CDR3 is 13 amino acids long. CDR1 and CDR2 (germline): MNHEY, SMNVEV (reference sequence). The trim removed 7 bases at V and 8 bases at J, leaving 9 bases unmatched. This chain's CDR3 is CASTKGTGGGYTF. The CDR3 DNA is TGTGCCAGCACCAAGGGGACAGGCGGGGGCTACACCTTC.

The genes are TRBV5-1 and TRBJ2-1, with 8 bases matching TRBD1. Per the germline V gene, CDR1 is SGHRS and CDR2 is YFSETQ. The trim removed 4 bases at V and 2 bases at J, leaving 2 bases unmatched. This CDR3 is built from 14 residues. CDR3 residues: CASSPGQAYNEQFF. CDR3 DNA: TGCGCCAGCAGCCCGGGACAGGCCTACAATGAGCAGTTCTTC.

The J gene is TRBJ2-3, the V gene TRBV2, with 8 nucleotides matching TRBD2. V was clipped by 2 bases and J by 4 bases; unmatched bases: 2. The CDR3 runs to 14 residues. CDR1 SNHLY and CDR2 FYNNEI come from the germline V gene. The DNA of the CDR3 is TGTGCCAGCAGTGAAAAGACTAGCGCAGATACGCAGTATTTT. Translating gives CASSEKTSADTQYF.

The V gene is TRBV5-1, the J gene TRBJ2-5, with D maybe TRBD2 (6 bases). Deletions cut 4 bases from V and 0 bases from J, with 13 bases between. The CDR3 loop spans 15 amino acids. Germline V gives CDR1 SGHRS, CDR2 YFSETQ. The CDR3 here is CASSPHGGNQETQYF. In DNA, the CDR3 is TGCGCCAGCAGCCCCCACGGGGGAAACCAAGAGACCCAGTACTTC.

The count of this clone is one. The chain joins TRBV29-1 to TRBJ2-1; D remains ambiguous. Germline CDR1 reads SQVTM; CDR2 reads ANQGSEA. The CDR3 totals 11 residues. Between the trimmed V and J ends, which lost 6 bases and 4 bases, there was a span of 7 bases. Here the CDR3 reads CSVEQYNEQFF. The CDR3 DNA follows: TGCAGCGTCGAACAGTACAATGAGCAGTTCTTC.

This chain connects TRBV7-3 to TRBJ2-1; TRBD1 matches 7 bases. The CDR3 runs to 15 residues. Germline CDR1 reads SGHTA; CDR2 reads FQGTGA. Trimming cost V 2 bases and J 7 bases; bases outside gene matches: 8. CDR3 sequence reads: CASSLQLRGLNEQFF. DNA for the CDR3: TGTGCCAGCAGCTTACAGCTCAGGGGGTTGAATGAGCAGTTCTTC.

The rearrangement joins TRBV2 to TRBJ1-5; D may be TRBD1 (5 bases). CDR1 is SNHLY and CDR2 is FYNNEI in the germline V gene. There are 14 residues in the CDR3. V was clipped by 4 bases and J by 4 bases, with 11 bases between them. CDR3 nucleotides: TGTGCCAGCAGTGTAAGGAGGGGTAATCAGCCCCAGCATTTT. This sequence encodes CASSVRRGNQPQHF.

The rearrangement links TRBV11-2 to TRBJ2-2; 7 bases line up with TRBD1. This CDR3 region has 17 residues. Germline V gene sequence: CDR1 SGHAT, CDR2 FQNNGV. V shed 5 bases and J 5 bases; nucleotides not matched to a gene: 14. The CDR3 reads CASSLAYRGSGTGELFF. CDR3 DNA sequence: TGTGCCAGCAGCCTAGCCTACAGGGGTTCTGGGACCGGGGAGCTGTTTTTT. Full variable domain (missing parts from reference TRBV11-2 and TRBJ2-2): EAGVAQSPRYKIIEKRQSVAFWCNPISGHATLYWYQQILGQGPKLLIQFQNNGVVDDSQLPKDRFSAERLKGVDSTLKIQPAKLEDSAVYLCASSLAYRGSGTGELFFGEGSRLTVL.